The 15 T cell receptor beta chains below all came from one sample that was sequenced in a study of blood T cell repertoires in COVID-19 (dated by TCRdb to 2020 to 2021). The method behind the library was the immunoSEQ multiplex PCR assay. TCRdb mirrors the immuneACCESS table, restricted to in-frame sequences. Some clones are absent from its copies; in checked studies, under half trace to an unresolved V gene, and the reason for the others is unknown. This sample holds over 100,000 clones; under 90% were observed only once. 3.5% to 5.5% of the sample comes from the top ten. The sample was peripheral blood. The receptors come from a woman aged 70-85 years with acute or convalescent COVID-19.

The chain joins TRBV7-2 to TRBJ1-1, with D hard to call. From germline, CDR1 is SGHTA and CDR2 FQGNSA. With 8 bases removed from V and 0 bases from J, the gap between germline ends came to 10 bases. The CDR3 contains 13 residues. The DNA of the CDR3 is TGTGCCAGCGGAGTTTACATGAACACTGAAGCTTTCTTT. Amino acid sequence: CASGVYMNTEAFF.

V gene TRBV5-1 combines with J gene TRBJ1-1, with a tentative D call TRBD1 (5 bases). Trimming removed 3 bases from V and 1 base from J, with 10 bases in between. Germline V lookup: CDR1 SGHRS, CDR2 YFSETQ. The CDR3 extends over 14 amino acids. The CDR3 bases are TGCGCCAGCAGCTACGCGGGGGGGAACACTGAAGCTTTCTTT. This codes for CASSYAGGNTEAFF. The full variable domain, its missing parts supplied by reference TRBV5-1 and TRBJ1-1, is KAGVTQTPRYLIKTRGQQVTLSCSPISGHRSVSWYQQTPGQGLQFLFEYFSETQRNKGNFPGRFSGRQFSNSRSEMNVSTLELGDSALYLCASSYAGGNTEAFFGQGTRLTVV.

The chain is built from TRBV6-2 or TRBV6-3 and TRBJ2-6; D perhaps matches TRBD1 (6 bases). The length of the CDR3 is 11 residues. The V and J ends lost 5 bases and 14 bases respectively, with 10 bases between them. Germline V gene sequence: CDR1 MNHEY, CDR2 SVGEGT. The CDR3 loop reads CASSRTVLLTF. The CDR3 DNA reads TGTGCCAGCAGTAGGACAGTACTCCTGACTTTC.

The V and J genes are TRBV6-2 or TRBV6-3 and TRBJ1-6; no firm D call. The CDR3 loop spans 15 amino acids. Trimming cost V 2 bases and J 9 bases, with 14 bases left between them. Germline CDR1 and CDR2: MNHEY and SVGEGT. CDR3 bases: TGTGCCAGCAGTTACCTCCGGATAGGAGGTTCACCCCTCCACTTT. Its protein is CASSYLRIGGSPLHF.

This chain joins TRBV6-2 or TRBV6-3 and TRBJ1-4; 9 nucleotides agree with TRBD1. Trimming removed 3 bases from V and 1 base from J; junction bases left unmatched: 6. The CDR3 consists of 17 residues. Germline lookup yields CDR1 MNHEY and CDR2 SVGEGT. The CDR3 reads CASSYGTGRRTNEKLFF. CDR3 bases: TGTGCCAGCAGTTATGGGACAGGGAGGAGAACTAATGAAAAACTGTTTTTT.

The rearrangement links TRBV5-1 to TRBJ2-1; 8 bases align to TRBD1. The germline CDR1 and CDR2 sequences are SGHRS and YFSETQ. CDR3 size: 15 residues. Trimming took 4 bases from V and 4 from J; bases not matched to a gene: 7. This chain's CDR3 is CASSMDRVGYNEQFF. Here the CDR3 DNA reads TGCGCCAGCAGCATGGACAGGGTAGGGTACAATGAGCAGTTCTTC.

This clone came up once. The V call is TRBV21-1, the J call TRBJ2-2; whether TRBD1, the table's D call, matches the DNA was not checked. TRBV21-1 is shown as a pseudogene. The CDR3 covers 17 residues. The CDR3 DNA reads TGTGCCAGCAGCAAAAGGGGGGACAGGGTAAGGACCGGGGAGCTGTTTTTT. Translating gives CASSKRGDRVRTGELFF.

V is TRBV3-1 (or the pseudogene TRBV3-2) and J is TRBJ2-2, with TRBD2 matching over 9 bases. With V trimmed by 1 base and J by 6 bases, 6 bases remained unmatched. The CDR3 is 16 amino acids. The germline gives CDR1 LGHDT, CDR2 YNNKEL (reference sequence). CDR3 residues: CASSQVGGGAPGELFF. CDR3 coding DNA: TGTGCCAGCAGCCAAGTGGGCGGGGGGGCCCCCGGGGAGCTGTTTTTT.

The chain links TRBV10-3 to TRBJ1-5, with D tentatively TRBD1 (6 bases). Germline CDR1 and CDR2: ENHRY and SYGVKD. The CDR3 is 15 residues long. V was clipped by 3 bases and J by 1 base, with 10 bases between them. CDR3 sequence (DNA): TGTGCCATCAGTGACCCCGGACAGAGCAATCAGCCCCAGCATTTT. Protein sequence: CAISDPGQSNQPQHF.

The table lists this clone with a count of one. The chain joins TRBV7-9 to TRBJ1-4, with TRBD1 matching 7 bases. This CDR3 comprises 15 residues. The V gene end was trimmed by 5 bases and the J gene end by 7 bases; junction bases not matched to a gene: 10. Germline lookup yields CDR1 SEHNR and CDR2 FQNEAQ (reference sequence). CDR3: CASSQPTGTAEKLFF. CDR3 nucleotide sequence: TGTGCCAGCAGCCAACCGACAGGGACGGCTGAAAAACTGTTTTTT.

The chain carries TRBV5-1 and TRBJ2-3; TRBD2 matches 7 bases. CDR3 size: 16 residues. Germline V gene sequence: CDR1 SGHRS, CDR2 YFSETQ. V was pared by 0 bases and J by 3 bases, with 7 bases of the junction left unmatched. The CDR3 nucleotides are TGCGCCAGCAGCTTGGGTGGACTAGAGACGACAGATACGCAGTATTTT. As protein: CASSLGGLETTDTQYF.

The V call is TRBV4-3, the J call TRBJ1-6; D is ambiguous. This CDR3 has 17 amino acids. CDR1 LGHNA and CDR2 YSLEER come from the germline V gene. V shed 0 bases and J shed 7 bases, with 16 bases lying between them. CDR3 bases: TGCGCCAGCAGCCAAGATCCCGATTCGGCGGGGAATTCACCCCTCCACTTT. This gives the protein CASSQDPDSAGNSPLHF.

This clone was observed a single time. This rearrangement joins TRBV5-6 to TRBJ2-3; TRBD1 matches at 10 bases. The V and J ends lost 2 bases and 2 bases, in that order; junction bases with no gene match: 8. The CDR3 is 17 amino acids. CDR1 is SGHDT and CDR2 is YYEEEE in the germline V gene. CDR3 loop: CASSFQTTGGFTDTQYF. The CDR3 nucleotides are TGTGCCAGCAGCTTCCAAACGACAGGGGGCTTCACAGATACGCAGTATTTT.

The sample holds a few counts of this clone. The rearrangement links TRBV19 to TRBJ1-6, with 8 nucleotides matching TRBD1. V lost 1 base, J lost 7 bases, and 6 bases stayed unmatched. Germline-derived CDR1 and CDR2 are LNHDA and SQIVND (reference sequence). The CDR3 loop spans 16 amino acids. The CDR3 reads CASSIASTGVNSPLHF. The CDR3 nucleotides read TGTGCCAGTAGTATAGCTTCGACAGGGGTAAATTCACCCCTCCACTTT. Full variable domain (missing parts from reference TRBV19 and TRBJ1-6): DGGITQSPKYLFRKEGQNVTLSCEQNLNHDAMYWYRQDPGQGLRLIYYSQIVNDFQKGDIAEGYSVSREKKESFPLTVTSAQKNPTAFYLCASSIASTGVNSPLHFGNGTRLTVT.

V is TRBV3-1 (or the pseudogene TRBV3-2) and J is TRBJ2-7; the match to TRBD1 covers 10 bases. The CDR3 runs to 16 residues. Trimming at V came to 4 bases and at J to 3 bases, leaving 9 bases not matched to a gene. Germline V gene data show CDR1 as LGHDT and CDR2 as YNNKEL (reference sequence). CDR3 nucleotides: TGTGCCAGCAGCCCTAAAGGGAGGACAGGGGGCTACGAGCAGTACTTC. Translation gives CASSPKGRTGGYEQYF.